The subject of this entry is one T cell receptor beta chain. Its antigen target is currently unknown. There are no base qualities to consult, and no much larger clone falls within one base. The library was produced with the immunoSEQ multiplex PCR assay. The multiplex PCR relied on a mix of 60 forward primers for TCR Vbeta segments and 13 reverse primers for TCR Jbeta segments. The CDR3 region of rearranged TCR beta genes was amplified from genomic DNA by a multiplex PCR assay. On the Illumina HiSeq System, the amplified TCR beta libraries were sequenced as 87-base-pair reads. The source study handled its data this way. A later analysis counted about 80 million unique TCR beta chains across the 670 or so repertoires, and around 9.9 million of these chains were shared by at least two donors. Raw reads were error-corrected and collapsed into unique sequences by a nearest-neighbor algorithm in which closely related sequences were merged to remove PCR and sequencing errors. To assign V, D and J gene segments, CDR3 sequences were aligned to IMGT reference sequences. For a sequence to be retained, a match of at least six nucleotides was required to both a V gene segment and a J gene segment. Rearrangements were called productive when the CDR3 lacked stop codons and stayed in frame with V and J; all others were non-productive. CDR3 was defined by IMGT convention, running from the second conserved V-encoded cysteine to the conserved J-encoded phenylalanine. The earlier analysis of about 590 of the donors excluded sequences that lacked an unambiguous match to a single V gene segment. In an earlier analysis of 587 of the donors, V segments were called functional above 56.7% productive rearrangements and were called segregating when the between-donor standard deviation exceeded 5%. A statistical classification framework was built for diagnosing cytomegalovirus status from the catalog of TCR beta chain sequences. In a later analysis, TCR nucleotide sequences were compared against IMGT/GENE-DB human TR gene sequences so that V and J genes could be assigned. A later analysis assigned CDR3 sequences and most-parsimonious VDJ recombination scenarios with the TCRdist pipeline. In a later analysis, every TCR beta chain was defined by the combination of its CDR3 amino acid sequence and its V-gene family, and reads without a unique V-gene family were dropped. As a way to deal with suspected cross-contamination and a sequencing artifact, a later analysis dropped over 550 nucleotide sequences that were highly shared and had low generation probability. A later analysis calculated a clonal expansion index for each public chain from normalized within-repertoire ranks of inferred template counts. In a later analysis, generation probabilities were computed with a VDJ recombination model fitted to out-of-frame rearrangements, and the resulting probabilities were checked against IGoR. A later analysis scored TCR-TCR, TCR-HLA and TCR-CMV co-occurrence with hypergeometric tests, applying a repertoire-size bias correction to TCR pairs. To estimate false discovery rates, a later analysis permuted the HLA or CMV assignments 20 times. In a later analysis, co-occurring TCRs were grouped using DBSCAN, with TCRdist sequence similarity added in when clustering inside HLA-allele-positive subsets. Repertoires with fewer than 30,000 or more than 120,000 public chains were left out of co-occurrence clustering, as were five repertoires with anomalous nucleotide sharing. This immuneACCESS table, as held by TCRdb, lists in-frame sequences with V and J called but not all clones. Of the missing ones, under half trace to an unresolved V gene in checked studies; the others have no known cause. V, J and clone size were drawn from that table, and D and trimming were deduced from the DNA. This sample lists about 160,000 clones; just under 80% were detected once. The ten largest clones capture 1.3% of the sample.

The germline V gene encodes CDR1 SGHAT and CDR2 FQNNGV. From the cysteine up to the phenylalanine, the CDR3 has a length of 13 residues. Just CDR3 DNA is preserved here, 39 bases in frame from base 1. V was cut back by 0 bases and J by 2 bases, leaving a gap of 4 bases between them. The cohort comprised 550 to 700 healthy bone marrow donors. Cohort members were all nominally healthy when sampled, although unrecorded immune exposures were likely present. The donor was CMV seronegative and was included in the group of a few hundred seronegative cohort members. A peripheral blood sample was collected from each donor, and TCR beta sequencing was performed on peripheral blood mononuclear cells. The Qiagen DNeasy Blood Extraction Kit was used to extract genomic DNA from the blood cell samples. This entry comes from a study of cytomegalovirus exposure and HLA in healthy donors (dated by TCRdb to 2017 to 2019). Context from the whole study: An earlier analysis of fewer than 750 of the donors reported over 250 Gb of sequence data and 90 million to 120 million unique TCR beta sequences obtained from about 180 million T cells. An early release covering roughly 640 HLA-typed donors comprised approximately 300 gigabases of sequencing data and tens of millions of unique TCR sequences. HLA typing included class I and class II loci at four-digit resolution. Every repertoire in the discovery cohort had been generated on one and the same sequencing platform. The later analysis used no new phenotypic data to find candidate immune exposures, relying instead on TCR beta sequences and their occurrence across donors. A separate validation cohort of 100 to 150 different subjects was used in addition to the approximately 670-subject first cohort. Typing coverage varied by locus: about 620-640 donors for A, B, C, DRB1 and DQB1; approximately 500 for DQA1; about 590 for DPA1; under 490 for DPB1. To predict cytomegalovirus infection status, the study combined high-throughput TCR immunosequencing, statistical association of individual TCRs with disease status, and machine learning. Donor age, sex, ethnicity and CMV serostatus were compiled together with the repertoire data. Of the approximately 400 genotyped donors, about 80% fell in the genetic ancestry cluster associated with self-reported Caucasian donors. Across around 400 genotyped donors of the cohort, an average of approximately 220,000 unique TCR beta nucleotide sequences per donor were sequenced, and about a sixth of those sequences were non-productive. The study aimed to test whether signatures of past pathogen exposure could be identified by cataloging public T cell receptors. A later analysis re-analyzed previously published TCR beta repertoires from roughly 600 donors and added high-resolution HLA genotyping to study TCR occurrence patterns. The study profiled the T cell repertoires of fewer than 850 subjects by immunosequencing and related them to cytomegalovirus serostatus. An earlier analysis of about 620 of the donors applied high-throughput TCR beta sequencing to assess whether each TCR beta V gene segment acted as functional or pseudogenic. Four to six DR-DQ haplotypes were handled as single units for association and clustering, since linkage in the cohort was strong. Genome-wide SNP genotypes for about 60% of the 666 donors were used in a later genetic analysis, which treated that subset as a discovery cohort. Results the study describes overall, beyond this receptor: A few of the identified cytomegalovirus-associated TCR beta chains were confirmed in vitro to be specific for cytomegalovirus antigens. Assigning TCR associations to individual alleles was difficult when HLA alleles, especially DR and DQ, strongly co-occurred. In a later analysis, the rate of TCR association differed among HLA loci, with DRB1 alleles having the most associated TCRs and HLA-C alleles having the fewest. A group of highly shared sequence variants was considered likely to be a technical artifact of the sequencing pipeline. The earlier analysis of about 600 of the donors excluded roughly 17 rarely observed V segments, including chromosome 9 orphons, because counts were too low. Compared with equally common non-associated chains, HLA-associated TCR beta chains in a later analysis were more clonally expanded and had lower generation probabilities. Most CMV-associated TCR beta chains appeared to be HLA-restricted in a later analysis, and the HLA associations seemed to be driven largely by CMV exposure. An earlier analysis of 587 of the donors showed that most TCR beta V segments appeared in productive rearrangements either about 87% or about 30% of the time, which broadly matched IMGT annotations. Some IMGT-functional V segments, including TRBV6-2 and TRBV6-3, could not be told apart with the 87-base-pair reads, so those segments were excluded. Sequencing depth was assumed to be roughly uniform across donors in the presence/absence analyses, though that assumption may not hold. In the study, around 160 TCR beta chains were listed as associated with cytomegalovirus. Because HLA typing was missing for some donors at each locus, association tests included only the typed subset. In a later analysis, around 17,000 TCR beta sequences were associated with specific HLA alleles at a false discovery rate of 0.05. In both the original and validation cohorts, the classifier was reported to diagnose cytomegalovirus status with high specificity and sensitivity. A further reported finding was that TCR beta sequences accurately predicted the HLA-A and HLA-B alleles for most subjects in the first cohort. V-gene and J-gene trimming of TCR beta chains was associated with a missense DCLRE1C variant in a later genetic analysis, and the association was replicated in an independent cohort. The authors suggested that the approach could potentially be generalized to other disease states and immunological phenotypes. In a later analysis, several top co-occurrence clusters were reported to appear linked to parvovirus B19, influenza, CMV and Epstein-Barr virus. Compared with the approximately 700-donor mean, donors in an Asian-associated ancestry cluster had fewer N-insertions in productive TCRs, according to a later genetic analysis. Linkage disequilibrium might explain the correlated functional status among segregating V segments, but an unknown experimental factor could not be ruled out. Across donors, most TCR sequences were observed very rarely, whereas some public TCRs were present in many individuals. In this cohort, only TCR beta chains were sequenced, and detectable features were limited by the absence of alpha or paired-chain data. The only immune exposure information available for the cohort was CMV serostatus.

This chain is built from TRBV11-2 and TRBJ1-1, with no confidently assigned D gene. The sequencing sample was made of PBMCs. This clonotype was obtained from a man aged 25-45 years in good health and CMV-seronegative. The CDR3 loop reads CASSLDINTEAFF. The DNA is as follows: TGTGCCAGCAGCTTAGACATTAACACTGAAGCTTTCTTT.